This T cell receptor beta chain derives from a study of somatic mutations in cytotoxic T cells in rheumatoid arthritis. Overall study results and limits: Patients with rheumatoid arthritis, but not healthy controls, had CD8+ clonality that increased with age.

For this clone: Its target is not known.

The V end lost 0 bases, the J end lost 6 bases, and 3 bases lay between the germline ends. Germline V CDR1 and CDR2: MNHNY, SVGAGI (reference sequence). This CDR3 contains 11 residues. Generated by immunoSEQ multiplex PCR, the TCRdb table keeps only in-frame clones and is missing some. This table holds some 25,000 clones, roughly 80% found once. The receptor's source is a man aged 45 to 65 in good health. The chain has TRBV6-6 and TRBJ2-7, with D unclear. Sequenced: CD8+ T cells sorted from blood. CDR3 amino acids: CASSYSAEQYF. The CDR3 nucleotides are TGTGCCAGCAGTTACTCGGCCGAGCAGTACTTC.